This TCR beta chain was sequenced for a study of control samples from healthy donors and cancer patients. Trimming removed 4 bases at V and 5 bases at J, with 9 bases between. Germline CDR1 is SGDLS and CDR2 is YYNGEE. The CDR3 consists of 13 residues. Produced via immunoSEQ multiplex PCR; TCRdb's table is partial and in-frame only. This table has about 55,000 clones, roughly 96% appearing once. The sample comprised blood. The V gene is TRBV9, the J gene TRBJ2-2; D remains ambiguous. This clonotype originated in a woman aged 25 to 39 in good health. CDR3 amino acids: CASSPLKTGELFF. The CDR3 DNA reads as TGTGCCAGCAGCCCCCTAAAAACCGGGGAGCTGTTTTTT.